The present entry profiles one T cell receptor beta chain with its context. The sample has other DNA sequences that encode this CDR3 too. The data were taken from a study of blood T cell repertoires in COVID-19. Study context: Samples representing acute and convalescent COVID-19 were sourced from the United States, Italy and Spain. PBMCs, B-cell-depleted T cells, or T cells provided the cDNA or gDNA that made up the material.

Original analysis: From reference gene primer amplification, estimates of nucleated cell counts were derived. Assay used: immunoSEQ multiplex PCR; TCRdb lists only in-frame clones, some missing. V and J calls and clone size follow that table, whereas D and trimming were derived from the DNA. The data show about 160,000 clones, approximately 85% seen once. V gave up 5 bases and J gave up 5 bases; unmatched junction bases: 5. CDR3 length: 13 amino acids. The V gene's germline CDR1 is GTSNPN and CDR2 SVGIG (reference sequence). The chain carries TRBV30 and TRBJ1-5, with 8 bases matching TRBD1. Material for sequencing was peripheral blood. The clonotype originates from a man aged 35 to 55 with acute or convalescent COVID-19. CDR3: CAWSDRGDQPQHF. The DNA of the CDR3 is TGTGCCTGGTCCGACAGGGGCGATCAGCCCCAGCATTTT.